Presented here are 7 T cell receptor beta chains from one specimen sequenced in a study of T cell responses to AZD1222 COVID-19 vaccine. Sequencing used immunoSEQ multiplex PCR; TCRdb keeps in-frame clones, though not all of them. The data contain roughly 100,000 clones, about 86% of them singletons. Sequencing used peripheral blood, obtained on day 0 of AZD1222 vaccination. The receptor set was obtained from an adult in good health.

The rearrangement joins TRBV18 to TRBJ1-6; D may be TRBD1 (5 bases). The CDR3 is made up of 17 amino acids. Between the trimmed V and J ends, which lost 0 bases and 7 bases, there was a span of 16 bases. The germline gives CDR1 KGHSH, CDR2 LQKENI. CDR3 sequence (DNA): TGTGCCAGCTCACCACCGGCCAGGGATATAAGGAATTCACCCCTCCACTTT. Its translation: CASSPPARDIRNSPLHF.

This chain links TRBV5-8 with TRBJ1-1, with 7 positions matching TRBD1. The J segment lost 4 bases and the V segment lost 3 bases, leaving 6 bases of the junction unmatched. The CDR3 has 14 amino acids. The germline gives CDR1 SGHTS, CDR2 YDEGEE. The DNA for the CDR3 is TGTGCCAGCAGCTCCAGGGGGACTAGCACTGAAGCTTTCTTT. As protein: CASSSRGTSTEAFF.

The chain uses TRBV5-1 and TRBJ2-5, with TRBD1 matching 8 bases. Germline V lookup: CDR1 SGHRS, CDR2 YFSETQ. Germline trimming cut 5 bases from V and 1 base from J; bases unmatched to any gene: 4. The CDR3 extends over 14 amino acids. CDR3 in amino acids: CASSSQGAQETQYF. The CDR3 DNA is TGCGCCAGCAGTTCTCAGGGGGCCCAAGAGACCCAGTACTTC.

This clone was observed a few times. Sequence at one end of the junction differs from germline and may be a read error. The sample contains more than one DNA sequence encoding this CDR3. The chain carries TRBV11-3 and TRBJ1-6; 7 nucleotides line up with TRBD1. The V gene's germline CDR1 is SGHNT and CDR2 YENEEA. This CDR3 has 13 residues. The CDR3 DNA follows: TGTGCCAGCAGCCTAGACAGGGATTCACCCCTCCACTTT. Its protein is CASSLDRDSPLHF.

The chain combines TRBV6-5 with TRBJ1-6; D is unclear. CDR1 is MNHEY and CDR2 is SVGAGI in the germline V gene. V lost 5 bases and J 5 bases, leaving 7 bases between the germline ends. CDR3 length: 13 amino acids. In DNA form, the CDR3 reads TGTGCCAGCAGTACAACGGATAATTCACCCCTCCACTTT. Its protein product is CASSTTDNSPLHF.

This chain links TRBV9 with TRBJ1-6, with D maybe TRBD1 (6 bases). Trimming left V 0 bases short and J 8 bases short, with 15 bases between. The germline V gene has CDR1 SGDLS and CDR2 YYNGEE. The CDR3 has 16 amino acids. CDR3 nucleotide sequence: TGTGCCAGCAGCGTAGCTACTGGGGGGCCGTATTCACCCCTCCACTTT. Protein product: CASSVATGGPYSPLHF.

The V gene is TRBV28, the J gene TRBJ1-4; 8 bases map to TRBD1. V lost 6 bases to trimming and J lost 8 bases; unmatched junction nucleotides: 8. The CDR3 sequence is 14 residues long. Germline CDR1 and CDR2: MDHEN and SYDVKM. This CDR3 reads CASSLGQGAEKLFF. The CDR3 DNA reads TGTGCCAGCAGCCTGGGGCAGGGGGCGGAAAAACTGTTTTTT. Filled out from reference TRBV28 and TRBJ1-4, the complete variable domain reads DVKVTQSSRYLVKRTGEKVFLECVQDMDHENMFWYRQDPGLGLRLIYFSYDVKMKEKGDIPEGYSVSREKKERFSLILESASTNQTSMYLCASSLGQGAEKLFFGSGTQLSVL.